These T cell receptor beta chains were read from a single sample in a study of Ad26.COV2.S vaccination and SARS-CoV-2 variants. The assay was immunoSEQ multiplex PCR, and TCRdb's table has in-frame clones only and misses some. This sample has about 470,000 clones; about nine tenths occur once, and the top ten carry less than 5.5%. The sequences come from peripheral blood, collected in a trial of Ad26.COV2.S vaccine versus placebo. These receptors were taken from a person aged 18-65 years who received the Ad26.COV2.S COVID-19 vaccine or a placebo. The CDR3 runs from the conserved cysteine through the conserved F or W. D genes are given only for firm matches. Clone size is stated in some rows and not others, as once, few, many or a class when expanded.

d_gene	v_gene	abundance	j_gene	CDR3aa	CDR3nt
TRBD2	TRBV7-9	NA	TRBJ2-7	CASSSTSGSYEQYF	TGTGCCAGCAGCTCGACTAGCGGGAGTTACGAGCAGTACTTC
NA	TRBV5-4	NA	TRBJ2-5	CASSLTGSETQYF	TGTGCCAGCAGCCTCACGGGGTCAGAGACCCAGTACTTC
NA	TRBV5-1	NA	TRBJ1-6	CATTWGARNSPLHF	TGCGCCACTACCTGGGGGGCCAGGAATTCACCCCTCCACTTT
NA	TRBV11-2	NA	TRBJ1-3	CASSSPFSGNTIYF	TGTGCCAGCAGCTCCCCGTTCTCTGGAAACACCATATATTTT
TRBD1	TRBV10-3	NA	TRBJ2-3	CAIADRQGSTDTQYF	TGTGCCATAGCGGATAGACAGGGGAGCACAGATACGCAGTATTTT
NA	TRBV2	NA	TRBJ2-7	CASSLDSISYEQYF	TGTGCCAGCAGTCTCGACAGTATCTCCTACGAGCAGTACTTC
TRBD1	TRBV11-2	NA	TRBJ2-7	CASSLEPADRGDEQYF	TGTGCCAGCAGCTTAGAACCAGCGGACAGGGGGGACGAGCAGTACTTC
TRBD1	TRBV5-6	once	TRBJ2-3	CASSEGAADTQYF	TGTGCCAGCAGCGAGGGGGCGGCAGATACGCAGTATTTT
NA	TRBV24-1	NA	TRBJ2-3	CATSDLRVFDTQYF	TGTGCCACCAGTGATTTGCGGGTTTTTGATACGCAGTATTTT
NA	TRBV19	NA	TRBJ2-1	CASMGLTMRQFF	TGTGCCAGTATGGGCCTAACAATGAGGCAGTTCTTC
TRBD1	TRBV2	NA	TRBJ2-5	CASSIEPGQGWETQYF	TGTGCCAGCAGTATCGAGCCGGGACAGGGCTGGGAGACCCAGTACTTC
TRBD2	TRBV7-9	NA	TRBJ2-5	CASSPAGGETQYF	TGTGCCAGCAGCCCGGCGGGGGGAGAGACCCAGTACTTC
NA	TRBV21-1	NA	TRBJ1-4	CASSKVLGCGEKLFF	TGTGCCAGCAGCAAAGTTCTCGGTTGCGGCGAAAAACTGTTTTTT
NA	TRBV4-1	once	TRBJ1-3	CASSQAHSGNTIYF	TGCGCCAGCAGCCAAGCCCACTCTGGAAACACCATATATTTT
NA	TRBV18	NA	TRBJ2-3	CASSPVTGDSTDTQYF	TGTGCCAGCTCACCAGTCACTGGGGACAGCACAGATACGCAGTATTTT
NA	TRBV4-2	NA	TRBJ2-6	CASSQEGGVGANVLTF	TGTGCCAGCAGCCAAGAAGGGGGGGTTGGGGCCAACGTCCTGACTTTC
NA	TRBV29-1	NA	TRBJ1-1	CSFKTVGLTEAFF	TGCAGCTTTAAAACCGTAGGACTGACTGAAGCTTTCTTT